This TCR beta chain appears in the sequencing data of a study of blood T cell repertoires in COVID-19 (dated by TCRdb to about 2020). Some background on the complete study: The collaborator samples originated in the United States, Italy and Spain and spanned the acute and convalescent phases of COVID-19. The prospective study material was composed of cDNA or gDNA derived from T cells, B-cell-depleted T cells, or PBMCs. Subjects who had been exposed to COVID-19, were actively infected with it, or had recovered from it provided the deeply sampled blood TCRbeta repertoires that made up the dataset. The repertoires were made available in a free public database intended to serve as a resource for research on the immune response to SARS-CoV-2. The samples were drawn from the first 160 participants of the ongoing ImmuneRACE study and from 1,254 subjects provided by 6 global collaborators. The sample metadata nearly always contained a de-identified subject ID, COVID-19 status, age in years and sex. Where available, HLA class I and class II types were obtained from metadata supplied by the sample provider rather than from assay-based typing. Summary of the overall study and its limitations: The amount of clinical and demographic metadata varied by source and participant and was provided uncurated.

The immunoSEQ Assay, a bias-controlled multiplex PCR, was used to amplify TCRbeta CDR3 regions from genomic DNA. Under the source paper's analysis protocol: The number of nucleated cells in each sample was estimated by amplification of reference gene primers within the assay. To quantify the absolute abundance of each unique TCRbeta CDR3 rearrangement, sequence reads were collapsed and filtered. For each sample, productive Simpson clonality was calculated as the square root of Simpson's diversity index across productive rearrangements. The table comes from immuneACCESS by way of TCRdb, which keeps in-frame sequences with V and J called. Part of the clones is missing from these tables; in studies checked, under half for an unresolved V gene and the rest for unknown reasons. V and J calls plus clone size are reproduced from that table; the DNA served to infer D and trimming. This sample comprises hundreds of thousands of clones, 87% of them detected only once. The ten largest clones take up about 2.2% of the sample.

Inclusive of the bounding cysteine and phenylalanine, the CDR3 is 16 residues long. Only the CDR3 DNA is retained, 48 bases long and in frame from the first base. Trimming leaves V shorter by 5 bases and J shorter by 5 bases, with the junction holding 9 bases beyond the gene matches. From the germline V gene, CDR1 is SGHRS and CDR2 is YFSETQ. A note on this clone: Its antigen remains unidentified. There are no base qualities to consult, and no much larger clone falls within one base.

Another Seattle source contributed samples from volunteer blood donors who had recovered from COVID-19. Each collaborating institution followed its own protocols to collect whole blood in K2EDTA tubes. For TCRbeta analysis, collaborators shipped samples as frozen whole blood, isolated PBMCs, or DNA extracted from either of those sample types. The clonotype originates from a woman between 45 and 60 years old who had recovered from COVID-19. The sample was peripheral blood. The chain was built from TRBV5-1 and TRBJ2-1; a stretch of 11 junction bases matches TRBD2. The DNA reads TGCGCCAGCAGAGGAGCTAGCGGGGGGTCCCACAATGAGCAGTTCTTC. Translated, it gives CASRGASGGSHNEQFF. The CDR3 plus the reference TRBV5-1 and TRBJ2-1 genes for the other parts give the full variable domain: KAGVTQTPRYLIKTRGQQVTLSCSPISGHRSVSWYQQTPGQGLQFLFEYFSETQRNKGNFPGRFSGRQFSNSRSEMNVSTLELGDSALYLCASRGASGGSHNEQFFGPGTRLTVL.